One T cell receptor beta chain is described in this entry. Its antigen is unknown. The source of the sample is a study of T cell responses to AZD1222 COVID-19 vaccine. Study-wide points: Vaccine-associated CD4 TCRs ranged over spike, dominating at 160-218 and 743-854. Unmutated variant regions are reportedly targeted by nearly half of spike-specific TCRs.

The length of the CDR3 is 15 residues. The V gene's germline CDR1 is LNHDA and CDR2 SQIVND (reference sequence). The V gene lost 7 bases and the J gene lost 1 base, with 16 bases spanning the gap. Timing groups of about 4 and about 12 weeks for second doses were pooled. The assay was immunoSEQ multiplex PCR, and TCRdb's table has in-frame clones only and misses some. The sample carries under 150,000 clones, approximately 90% recorded once. Sequences were derived from peripheral blood, sampled 28 days after the second AZD1222 dose. This receptor was taken from an adult who received the AZD1222 COVID-19 vaccine. The rearrangement joins TRBV19 to TRBJ1-1; D gene uncertain. CDR3: CASTPRSGSNTEAFF. CDR3 DNA sequence: TGTGCCAGTACCCCACGTTCAGGATCGAACACTGAAGCTTTCTTT.